One sample yielded the 25 T cell receptor beta chains listed below, sequenced in a study of beta chain features in type 1 diabetes. Expressed TCRB transcripts were sequenced because the entire RNA isolate underwent reverse transcription. Here immunoSEQ multiplex PCR was the method, and the copy in TCRdb shows in-frame clones only, minus some. This repertoire shows hundreds of thousands of clones, over 9.5% found once; its top ten account for approximately 0.015%. The specimen sequenced was naive CD4+ T cells from blood. These receptors were taken from a young man in good health.

The chain uses TRBV11-1 and TRBJ2-3; unclear D gene. The V end lost 1 base, the J end lost 11 bases, and 10 bases lay between the germline ends. Germline V lookup: CDR1 SGHAT, CDR2 FQDESV (reference sequence). The CDR3 sequence is 12 residues long. The CDR3 DNA reads as TGTGCCAGCAGCTTAGGACTGCCCAAGCAGTATTTT. Amino acid sequence: CASSLGLPKQYF.

There are a few counts of this clone. The gene calls are TRBV19 and TRBJ2-7; 11 bases match TRBD2. Germline V CDR1 and CDR2: LNHDA, SQIVND (reference sequence). This CDR3 contains 14 residues. The V gene end was trimmed by 8 bases and the J gene end by 4 bases; junction bases not matched to a gene: 7. This CDR3 reads CASSVTSGDYEQYF. DNA of the CDR3: TGTGCCAGTTCCGTGACTAGCGGGGATTACGAGCAGTACTTC.

This clone was recorded a few times. The rearrangement uses TRBV28 and TRBJ2-5, with 7 bases aligning to TRBD1. Germline values: CDR1 MDHEN, CDR2 SYDVKM. J lost 13 bases, V lost 1 base, and 6 bases had no gene match. This CDR3 contains 12 residues. The CDR3 is CASSLYMDRRYF. The CDR3 coding sequence is TGTGCCAGCAGTTTATATATGGACAGGCGGTACTTC.

This chain links TRBV12-5 with TRBJ2-7, with 11 bases fitting TRBD1. Losses at the gene ends were 0 bases for V and 7 bases for J; bases not matched to a gene: 8. The CDR3 consists of 16 residues. The germline CDR1 and CDR2 sequences are LGHNT and FRNRAP. The CDR3 bases are TGTGCTAGTGGTTTGGTACTGGGGACAGGGGGATATGAGCAGTACTTC. Protein sequence: CASGLVLGTGGYEQYF.

The chain carries TRBV7-9 and TRBJ1-1; D is possibly TRBD1 (5 bases). Germline CDR1 reads SEHNR; CDR2 reads FQNEAQ (reference sequence). Trimming shortened V by 11 bases and J by 1 base, and 14 bases separated the two germline ends. The CDR3 is 13 amino acids. The CDR3 loop is CAGSGTQNTEAFF. For the CDR3, the DNA is TGTGCCGGCTCCGGGACTCAGAACACTGAAGCTTTCTTT. Drawing the rest from reference TRBV7-9 and TRBJ1-1, the complete variable domain is DTGVSQNPRHKITKRGQNVTFRCDPISEHNRLYWYRQTLGQGPEFLTYFQNEAQLEKSRLLSDRFSAERPKGSFSTLEIQRTEQGDSAMYLCAGSGTQNTEAFFGQGTRLTVV.

The chain is built from TRBV30 and TRBJ1-4; D is perhaps TRBD1 (6 bases). The CDR3 runs to 15 residues. Germline CDR1 reads GTSNPN; CDR2 reads SVGIG (reference sequence). V gave up 2 bases and J gave up 3 bases, with 13 bases separating them. CDR3 sequence: CAWSRMGAANEKLFF. CDR3 DNA sequence: TGTGCCTGGAGTCGTATGGGGGCCGCTAATGAAAAACTGTTTTTT.

The chain couples TRBV19 to TRBJ2-1; D may be TRBD2 (5 bases). The CDR3 runs to 12 residues. The V and J ends lost 5 bases and 10 bases respectively, with 12 bases between them. Germline CDR1 reads LNHDA; CDR2 reads SQIVND (reference sequence). CDR3 sequence: CASSSLSGEQFF. CDR3 DNA: TGTGCCAGTAGTTCCCTCTCGGGGGAGCAGTTCTTC.

This clone was found a few times. This chain links TRBV4-2 with TRBJ1-2; D call uncertain. Germline-derived CDR1 and CDR2 are LGHNA and YNFKEQ. The V end lost 3 bases, the J end lost 8 bases, and 19 bases lay between the germline ends. The CDR3 runs to 15 residues. This CDR3 is CASSHPELEAAGYTF. DNA of the CDR3: TGTGCCAGCAGCCACCCCGAACTGGAAGCGGCGGGCTACACCTTC.

The genes are TRBV25-1 and TRBJ1-1, with unresolved D. This CDR3 has 14 residues. Germline CDR1 reads MGHDK; CDR2 reads SYGVNS. Trimming removed 6 bases at V and 0 bases at J, with 11 bases between. The CDR3 loop is CASSGRVLNTEAFF. Here the CDR3 DNA reads TGTGCCAGCAGCGGGAGGGTGCTGAACACTGAAGCTTTCTTT.

V gene TRBV28 combines with J gene TRBJ2-3, with a weak D call TRBD2 (6 bases). V was clipped by 5 bases and J by 0 bases, with 12 bases between them. This CDR3 region has 15 residues. Germline assignment: CDR1 MDHEN and CDR2 SYDVKM. Here the CDR3 reads CASSPSGLSTDTQYF. CDR3 coding DNA: TGTGCCAGCAGTCCGTCGGGACTTAGCACAGATACGCAGTATTTT.

The chain couples TRBV11-2 to TRBJ2-7; TRBD2 aligns across 8 bases. This CDR3 contains 15 residues. Looked up from germline, CDR1 is SGHAT and CDR2 is FQNNGV. V lost 3 bases, J lost 0 bases, and 4 bases stayed unmatched. The CDR3 here is CASSFELADSYEQYF. In nucleotides, the CDR3 is TGTGCCAGCAGCTTCGAACTAGCGGACTCCTACGAGCAGTACTTC.

This chain uses TRBV5-1 with TRBJ1-3; D gene uncertain. CDR1 is SGHRS and CDR2 is YFSETQ in the germline V gene. CDR3 length equals 14 residues. V lost 4 bases, J lost 0 bases, and 8 bases lay in between. The chain's CDR3 is CASSEGPSGNTIYF. DNA for the CDR3: TGCGCCAGCAGCGAGGGTCCCTCTGGAAACACCATATATTTT.

The chain carries TRBV7-3 and TRBJ1-2, with D possibly matching TRBD1 (5 bases). The CDR3 totals 13 residues. Germline assignment: CDR1 SGHTA and CDR2 FQGTGA. Trimming stripped 1 base from V and 7 bases from J, with 10 bases between. CDR3: CASSLRGDSGYTF. The DNA for the CDR3 is TGTGCCAGCAGCTTAAGGGGGGATAGTGGCTACACCTTC. The full variable domain, in which reference TRBV7-3 and TRBJ1-2 provide the parts outside the CDR3, is GAGVSQTPSNKVTEKGKYVELRCDPISGHTALYWYRQSLGQGPEFLIYFQGTGAADDSGLPNDRFFAVRPEGSVSTLKIQRTERGDSAVYLCASSLRGDSGYTFGSGTRLTVV.

This clone was counted a few times. The rearrangement links TRBV11-3 to TRBJ1-1; D not resolved. CDR3 size: 13 residues. Germline CDR1 reads SGHNT; CDR2 reads YENEEA. Between the trimmed V and J ends, which lost 4 bases and 2 bases, there was a span of 8 bases. The CDR3 reads CASSYEGNTEAFF. The CDR3 bases are TGTGCCAGCAGCTACGAGGGTAACACTGAAGCTTTCTTT.

This chain connects TRBV7-2 to TRBJ2-7; 8 bases align to TRBD1. The CDR3 contains 15 residues. V lost 3 bases and J lost 1; bases outside the gene matches: 5. The germline V gene encodes CDR1 SGHTA and CDR2 FQGNSA. The CDR3 spells CASSFGDRSSYEQYF. The CDR3 DNA sequence: TGTGCCAGCAGCTTTGGGGACAGGAGTTCCTACGAGCAGTACTTC.

The chain joins TRBV5-5 to TRBJ2-2, with a possible D match to TRBD2 (6 bases). Germline V gene data show CDR1 as SGHKS and CDR2 as YYEKEE (reference sequence). Trimming took off 4 bases at V and 5 bases at J, with 18 bases between the two ends. The CDR3 consists of 16 residues. The CDR3 loop reads CASSELAGLRTGELFF. DNA of the CDR3: TGTGCCAGCAGCGAGCTCGCGGGGCTTCGGACCGGGGAGCTGTTTTTT.

Only a few counts were recorded for this clone. This chain joins TRBV2 and TRBJ1-5; D uncertain. With 3 bases removed from V and 13 bases from J, the gap between germline ends came to 10 bases. Germline V CDR1 and CDR2: SNHLY, FYNNEI. CDR3 size: 11 residues. The CDR3 reads CASSDGVRQHF. The DNA for the CDR3 is TGTGCCAGCAGTGACGGGGTCCGGCAGCATTTT.

V gene TRBV4-1 combines with J gene TRBJ2-1; possibly TRBD2 for D (5 bases). Looked up from germline, CDR1 is MGHRA and CDR2 is YSYEKL. CDR3 length: 16 residues. The germline V and J ends were trimmed by 6 bases and 3 bases, with 18 bases remaining between them. In DNA, the CDR3 is TGCGCCAGCAGGCCCGTCACTCACCGGGACTACAATGAGCAGTTCTTC. It is translated as CASRPVTHRDYNEQFF.

The J gene is TRBJ1-2, the V gene TRBV30; possibly TRBD1 for D (6 bases). This CDR3 is 14 amino acids long. Trimming left V 0 bases short and J 0 bases short, with 8 bases between. Germline assignment: CDR1 GTSNPN and CDR2 SVGIG (reference sequence). CDR3 DNA: TGTGCCTGGAGTGTAAACAGGGCTAACTATGGCTACACCTTC. This codes for CAWSVNRANYGYTF.

Only a few counts were recorded for this clone. This CDR3 reads CAWSPPTRYTGELFF. The CDR3 bases are TGTGCCTGGAGTCCCCCTACCAGGTACACCGGGGAGCTGTTTTTT. V is TRBV30 and J is TRBJ2-2; no reliable D call. Trimming stripped 2 bases from V and 3 bases from J, with 13 bases between. CDR3 length: 15 amino acids. In germline, CDR1 is GTSNPN, CDR2 SVGIG (reference sequence).

The genes are TRBV4-1 and TRBJ1-2; TRBD1 aligns across 10 bases. The CDR3 extends over 15 amino acids. Germline V gives CDR1 MGHRA, CDR2 YSYEKL. V was clipped by 4 bases and J by 7 bases; unmatched bases: 9. This chain's CDR3 is CASSPPGQGFSGYTF. In DNA, the CDR3 is TGCGCCAGCAGCCCTCCGGGACAGGGGTTCTCTGGCTACACCTTC.

The V and J genes are TRBV7-2 and TRBJ2-1; 11 nucleotides agree with TRBD2. Germline V gene lookup returns CDR1 SGHTA and CDR2 FQGNSA. With 5 bases clipped from V and 4 bases from J, the junction kept 4 bases outside the gene matches. The CDR3 is made up of 15 amino acids. In DNA, the CDR3 is TGTGCCAGCAGCCCCCGACTAGCGGGGTACAATGAGCAGTTCTTC. This translates into CASSPRLAGYNEQFF. The variable domain in full, with the rest retrieved from reference TRBV7-2 and TRBJ2-1, is GAGVSQSPSNKVTEKGKDVELRCDPISGHTALYWYRQSLGQGLEFLIYFQGNSAPDKSGLPSDRFSAERTGGSVSTLTIQRTQQEDSAVYLCASSPRLAGYNEQFFGPGTRLTVL.

The J gene is TRBJ2-1, the V gene TRBV9; 7 bases align to TRBD1. CDR3 length equals 16 residues. Losses at the gene ends were 0 bases for V and 8 bases for J; bases not matched to a gene: 11. Germline V gene data show CDR1 as SGDLS and CDR2 as YYNGEE. The CDR3 sequence is CASSVVWAGGNDEQFF. The CDR3 DNA sequence: TGTGCCAGCAGCGTAGTCTGGGCAGGGGGTAATGATGAGCAGTTCTTC.

The gene calls are TRBV18 and TRBJ2-2; 7 bases line up with TRBD1. This CDR3 is built from 18 residues. The V gene's germline CDR1 is KGHSH and CDR2 LQKENI. After removal of 1 base from V and 3 bases from J, the junction contained 11 bases not matched to a gene. The CDR3 DNA sequence: TGTGCCAGCTCACCACAAAGTCTGACAGGGCTCTACACCGGGGAGCTGTTTTTT. Amino acid sequence: CASSPQSLTGLYTGELFF.

This clone was detected a few times. The chain is built from TRBV10-3 and TRBJ1-2; D not certain. Germline V gene sequence: CDR1 ENHRY, CDR2 SYGVKD. Trimming cost V 7 bases and J 6 bases, with 24 bases left between them. The CDR3 totals 16 residues. CDR3 coding DNA: TGTGCCATCACGACGGGAGAGACACTCGGTTCAGATGGCTACACCTTC. Its protein product is CAITTGETLGSDGYTF.